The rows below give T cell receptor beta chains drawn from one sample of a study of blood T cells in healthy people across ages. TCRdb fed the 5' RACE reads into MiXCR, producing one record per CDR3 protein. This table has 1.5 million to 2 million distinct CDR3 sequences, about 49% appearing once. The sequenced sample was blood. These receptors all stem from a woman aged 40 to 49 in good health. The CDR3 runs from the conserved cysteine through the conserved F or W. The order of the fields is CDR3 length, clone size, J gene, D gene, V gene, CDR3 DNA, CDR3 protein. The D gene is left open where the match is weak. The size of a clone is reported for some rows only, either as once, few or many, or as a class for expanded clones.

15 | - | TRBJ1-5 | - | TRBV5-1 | TGCGCCAGCAGCTTTACGGGTGATAGCAATCAGCCCCAGCATTTT | CASSFTGDSNQPQHF
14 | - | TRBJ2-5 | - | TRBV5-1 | TGCGCCAGCGCCTTAGGAAGGGGTGGCGAGACCCAGTACTTC | CASALGRGGETQYF
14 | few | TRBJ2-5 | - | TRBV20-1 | TGCAGTGCTCCGTCGCGACAGAACCAAGAGACCCAGTACTTC | CSAPSRQNQETQYF
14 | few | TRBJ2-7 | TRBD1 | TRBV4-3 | TGCGCCAGCAGCTCTCAGACAGGGTTTTACGAGCAGTACTTC | CASSSQTGFYEQYF
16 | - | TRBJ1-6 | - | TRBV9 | TGTGCCAGCGGCGTAGGAGGGGAGGCAGGCAAATCACCCCTCCACTTT | CASGVGGEAGKSPLHF
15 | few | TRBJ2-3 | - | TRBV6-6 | TGTGCCAGCAGTTACACCGGGACTAGCACAGATACGCAGTATTTT | CASSYTGTSTDTQYF
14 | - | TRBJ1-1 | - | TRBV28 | TGTGCCAGCACCCATCTGAGGGGGAACACTGAAGCTTTCTTT | CASTHLRGNTEAFF
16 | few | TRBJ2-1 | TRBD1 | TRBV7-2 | TGTGCCAGCAGCTTATCCGTCAGGGGGCGCCTTAGGGGGCAGTTCTTC | CASSLSVRGRLRGQFF
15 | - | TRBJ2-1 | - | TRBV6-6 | TGTGCCAGCACCGCGTCCGGACAGCCCTACAATGAGCAGTTCTTC | CASTASGQPYNEQFF
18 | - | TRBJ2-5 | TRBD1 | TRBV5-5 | TGTGCCAGCAGCGTTCCGGGCTCCGCGACAGGGGGGGGAGAGACCCAGTACTTC | CASSVPGSATGGGETQYF
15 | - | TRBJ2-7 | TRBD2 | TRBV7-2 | TGTGCCAGCAGCTTAACGGGACTAGCGGGGGGGGAGCAGTACTTC | CASSLTGLAGGEQYF
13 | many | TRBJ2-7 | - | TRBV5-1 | TGCGCCAGCAGCTTGACAGGGAACTACGAGCAGTACTTC | CASSLTGNYEQYF
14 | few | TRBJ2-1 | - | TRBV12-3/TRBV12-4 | TGTGCCAGCAGTTTCAGGGACTCCGGGCATGAGCAGTTCTTC | CASSFRDSGHEQFF
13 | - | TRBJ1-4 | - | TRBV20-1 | TGCAGTGCTAGCCAACGGCCTAATGAAAAACTGTTTTTT | CSASQRPNEKLFF
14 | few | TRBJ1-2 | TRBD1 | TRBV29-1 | TGCAGCGCCGAAAGACAGGGCCCTAGCTATGGCTACACCTTC | CSAERQGPSYGYTF
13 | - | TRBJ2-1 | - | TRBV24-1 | TGTGCCACCAGTGATTTGAATATCAATGAGCAGTTCTTC | CATSDLNINEQFF
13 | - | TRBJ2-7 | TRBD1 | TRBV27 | TGTGCCAGCAGTTGGTACAGGGGTACCGAGCAGTACTTC | CASSWYRGTEQYF
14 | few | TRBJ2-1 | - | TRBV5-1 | TGCGCCAGCAGCTTGGATGGCAGAGACAATGAGCAGTTCTTC | CASSLDGRDNEQFF
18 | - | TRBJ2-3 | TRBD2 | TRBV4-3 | TGCGCCAGCAGCCAAGTGCTAGCGGGGGGGCCTAGTGCAGATACGCAGTATTTT | CASSQVLAGGPSADTQYF
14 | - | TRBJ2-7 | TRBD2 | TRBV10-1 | TGCGCCAGCAGTGAGTCGGGACTAGCGGGGGGGCAGTACTTC | CASSESGLAGGQYF
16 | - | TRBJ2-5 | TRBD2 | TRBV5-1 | TGCGCCAGTAGCTTGGGGCCAGCGGGGAAACAAGAGACCCAGTACTTC | CASSLGPAGKQETQYF
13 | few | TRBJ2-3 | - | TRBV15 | TGTGCCACCTCCGGACAGCAGGCAGATACGCAGTATTTT | CATSGQQADTQYF
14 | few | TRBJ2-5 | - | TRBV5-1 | TGCGCCAGCAGCCCGCCGAACGGGCAAGAGACCCAGTACTTC | CASSPPNGQETQYF
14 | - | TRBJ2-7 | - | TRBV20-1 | TGCAGTGCTAGAGCAGGGTGGACCTCCTACGAGCAGTACTTC | CSARAGWTSYEQYF
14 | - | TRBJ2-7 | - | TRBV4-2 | TGTGCCAGCAGCCAAGATGCTAGCTTCTCCGAGCAGTACTTC | CASSQDASFSEQYF
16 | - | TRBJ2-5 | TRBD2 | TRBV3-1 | TGTGCCAGCAGCCCTACCGGGACTAGCGGGGGGAGAGGGCAGTACTTC | CASSPTGTSGGRGQYF
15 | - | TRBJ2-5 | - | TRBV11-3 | TGTGCCAGCAGCTTCGGCGGGGCTGCTGAAGAGACCCAGTACTTC | CASSFGGAAEETQYF
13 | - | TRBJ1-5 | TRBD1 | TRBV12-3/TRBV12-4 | TGTGCCAGCAGCTGGGACAGGGTTGAGCCCCAGCATTTT | CASSWDRVEPQHF
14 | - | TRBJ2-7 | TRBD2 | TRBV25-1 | TGTGCCAGCAGTGAAGCGGGGGGGATAGACGAGCAGTACTTC | CASSEAGGIDEQYF
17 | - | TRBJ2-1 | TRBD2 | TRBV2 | TGTGCCAGCAGTGCCATCCGGACTAGCGGGGGGATGAATGAGCAGTTCTTC | CASSAIRTSGGMNEQFF
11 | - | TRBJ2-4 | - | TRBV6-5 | TGTGCCAGCAGAACTGAAGAGATCCAGTACTTC | CASRTEEIQYF
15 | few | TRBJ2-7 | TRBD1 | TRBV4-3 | TGCGCCAGCAGCGCGGGACAGGGGGTTTCCTACGAGCAGTACTTC | CASSAGQGVSYEQYF
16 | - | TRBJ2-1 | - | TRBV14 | TGTGCCAGCAGCCAAGACACGGGGGTAACCTACAATGAGCAGTTCTTC | CASSQDTGVTYNEQFF
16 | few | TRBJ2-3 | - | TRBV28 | TGTGCCAGCAGTTGGGGGGCCCAGGATAGCACAGATACGCAGTATTTT | CASSWGAQDSTDTQYF
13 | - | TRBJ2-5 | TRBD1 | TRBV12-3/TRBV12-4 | TGTGCCAGCAGTGGGCAGGGGGTCGGAGAGCAGTACTTC | CASSGQGVGEQYF
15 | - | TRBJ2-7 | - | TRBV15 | TGTGCCTCCAGCAGAGAAGGGAACGGATTGGACGAGCAGTACTTC | CASSREGNGLDEQYF
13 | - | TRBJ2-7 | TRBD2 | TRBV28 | TGTGCCAGCAGTTTGGGGGGGGTCCCCGAGCAGTACTTC | CASSLGGVPEQYF
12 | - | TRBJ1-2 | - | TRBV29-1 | TGCGGCGTTGTTGGGGGGATCTATGGCTACACCTTC | CGVVGGIYGYTF
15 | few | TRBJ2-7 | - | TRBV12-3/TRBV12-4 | TGTGCCAGCACCTCGGGGGAGCTTAGGAGTCGCGAGCAGTACTTC | CASTSGELRSREQYF
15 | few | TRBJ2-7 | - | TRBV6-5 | TGTGCCAGCAGTTACAAGGCGTCGGGACCCTACGAGCAGTACTTC | CASSYKASGPYEQYF
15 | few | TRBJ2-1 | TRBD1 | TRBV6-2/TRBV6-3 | TGTGCCAGCACCCCAGGCGGGACAGGGGCCCATGAGCAGTTCTTC | CASTPGGTGAHEQFF
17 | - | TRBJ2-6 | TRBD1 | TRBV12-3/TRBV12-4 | TGTGCCAGCAGTTTGGCAGGGGGAGTCTCTGGGGCCAACGTCCTGACTTTC | CASSLAGGVSGANVLTF